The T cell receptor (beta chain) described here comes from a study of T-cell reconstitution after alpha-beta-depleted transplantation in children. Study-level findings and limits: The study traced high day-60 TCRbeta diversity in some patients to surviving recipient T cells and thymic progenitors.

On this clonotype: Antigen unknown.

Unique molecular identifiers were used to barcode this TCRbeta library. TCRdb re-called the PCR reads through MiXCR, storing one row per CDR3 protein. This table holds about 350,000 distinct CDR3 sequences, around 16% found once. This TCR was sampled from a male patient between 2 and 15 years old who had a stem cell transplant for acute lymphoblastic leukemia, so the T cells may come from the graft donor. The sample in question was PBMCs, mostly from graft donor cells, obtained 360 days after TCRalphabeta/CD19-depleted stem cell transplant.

As DNA, the CDR3 is TGTGCCAGCAGTCTTCCGGGGCCTAATGAAAAACTGTTTTTT. The encoded protein is CASSLPGPNEKLFF. This chain links TRBV6-1 with TRBJ1-4; the D gene is possibly TRBD1 (5 bases). The CDR3 is 14 amino acids. The V gene lost 5 bases and the J gene lost 3 bases, with 10 bases spanning the gap. The germline gives CDR1 MNHNS, CDR2 SASEGT.